The source of this TCR beta chain is a study of T cells in Graves' hyperthyroidism and ophthalmopathy. Whole-study findings and limits: Ophthalmopathy was told apart from stable hyperthyroidism by a 13 V-J model. Most thyroid-expanded clonotypes above 0.001 were also found in blood.

RNA transcripts yielded amplified TCR beta CDR3 regions. First-round RT-PCR with HTBI primers amplified the TCR CDR3 region. Each CDR3 protein is one row after TCRdb ran MiXCR on the multiplex PCR reads. The sample contains about 270,000 distinct CDR3 sequences, 13% to 15% of which appear only once. This clonotype was seen more than once but under ten times. The antigen remains undetermined. The sequence was obtained from a woman in her forties or fifties with Graves' hyperthyroidism that later progressed to Graves' ophthalmopathy. Sequenced sample: blood.

This CDR3 is CSASRVGANVLTF. The CDR3 bases are TGCAGTGCTAGCCGGGTTGGGGCCAACGTCCTGACTTTC. This rearrangement joins TRBV20-1 to TRBJ2-6, with D hard to call. The ends were cut back, 3 bases at V and 3 bases at J, with 6 bases in the middle. Germline-derived CDR1 and CDR2 are DFQATT and SNEGSKA (reference sequence). CDR3 length equals 13 residues.